This T cell receptor (beta chain) was documented in a study of OX40 agonist ivuxolimab in advanced cancers. Study overall: The patients received ivuxolimab by intravenous route every 2 weeks at 0.01 to 10 mg/kg.

Germline V gene lookup returns CDR1 SGHVS and CDR2 FQNEAQ. The CDR3 is made up of 14 amino acids. Trimming pared 3 bases from V and 9 bases from J, leaving 12 bases between. Profiled with immunoSEQ multiplex PCR; TCRdb holds only in-frame clones, not every one. The table lists around 76,000 clones, about 85% of them singletons. In its sample, this clone was seen a few times. Individuals having autoimmune disease history or systemic immunosuppression were not enrolled. The investigators sampled blood at baseline, at cycle 4 day 1, and at cycle 7 day 1. The material sequenced was CD4+ or CD8+ T cells sorted from blood, taken in a trial of the OX40 agonist ivuxolimab. The rearrangement links TRBV7-8 to TRBJ1-6; D uncertain. The TCR originated in an adult with an advanced solid tumor such as melanoma, head and neck, liver or kidney cancer. CDR3 in DNA: TGTGCCAGCAGCTTGACCGACCTTAGTTCACCCCTCCACTTT. It is translated as CASSLTDLSSPLHF.